The 21 T cell receptor beta chains presented below share a single source sample, sequenced in a study of spatial heterogeneity in lung cancer. MiXCR, applied by TCRdb to the 5' RACE reads, yields one record per CDR3 protein. Here the sample spans 20,000 or so distinct CDR3 sequences, less than 12% being singletons. Time point meaning: blood at routine non-recurrence follow-up after resection. The source was PBMCs, collected at follow-up. The receptors stem from a female donor with early-stage non-small cell lung cancer.

This clonotype came up many times. The chain joins TRBV20-1 to TRBJ1-1; a possible D gene is TRBD1 (5 bases). Trimming left V 3 bases short and J 1 base short, with 9 bases between. The CDR3 is 13 amino acids. CDR1 is DFQATT, CDR2 SNEGSKA, per germline (reference sequence). The CDR3 nucleotides read TGCAGTGCTAGTGTGGGGGGGAACACTGAAGCTTTCTTT. Residues: CSASVGGNTEAFF.

CDR3 nucleotide sequence: TGTGCCAGCAGTGCAAACTTATGGGCCTACGAGCAGTACTTC. Protein sequence: CASSANLWAYEQYF. The rearrangement links TRBV27 to TRBJ2-7; D is uncertain. V shed 5 bases and J shed 2 bases, with 13 bases lying between them. The CDR3 is made up of 14 amino acids. Germline loops: CDR1 MNHEY, CDR2 SMNVEV (reference sequence).

This clonotype was found many times. This sequence joins TRBV12-3 or TRBV12-4 and TRBJ1-1, with a possible D match to TRBD1 (5 bases). Trimming stripped 4 bases from V and 3 bases from J, with 9 bases between. The CDR3 has 13 residues. The DNA of the CDR3 is TGTGCCAGCAGTTCAACAGGTTACACTGAAGCTTTCTTT. It encodes CASSSTGYTEAFF.

The table lists this clonotype with a few counts. The chain joins TRBV4-3 to TRBJ2-5, with TRBD2 matching 10 bases. V gave up 4 bases and J gave up 2 bases; unmatched junction bases: 7. CDR1 is LGHNA, CDR2 YSLEER, per germline. The CDR3 length is 16 residues. CDR3 DNA sequence: TGCGCCAGCAGCCTAGGGGCTAGCGGGGGACAAGAGACCCAGTACTTC. This gives the protein CASSLGASGGQETQYF.

This chain uses TRBV5-1 with TRBJ2-3; D is perhaps TRBD1 (6 bases). Trimming pared 3 bases from V and 0 bases from J, leaving 8 bases between. The CDR3 runs to 14 residues. Per germline, CDR1 SGHRS and CDR2 YFSETQ. CDR3 protein: CASSSGQSTDTQYF. DNA for the CDR3: TGCGCCAGCAGCTCCGGACAGAGCACAGATACGCAGTATTTT. Full variable domain (rest looked up from reference TRBV5-1 and TRBJ2-3): KAGVTQTPRYLIKTRGQQVTLSCSPISGHRSVSWYQQTPGQGLQFLFEYFSETQRNKGNFPGRFSGRQFSNSRSEMNVSTLELGDSALYLCASSSGQSTDTQYFGPGTRLTVL.

Many counts were recorded for this clonotype. This chain uses TRBV20-1 with TRBJ1-5; D unresolved. Trimming removed 1 base at V and 7 bases at J, with 14 bases between. The CDR3 covers 14 residues. Germline CDR1 reads DFQATT; CDR2 reads SNEGSKA (reference sequence). The CDR3 DNA sequence: TGCAGTGCTAGAGCCTCGGGGTTGTGGCAGCCCCAGCATTTT. It specifies CSARASGLWQPQHF.

This clonotype was counted many times. This chain links TRBV18 with TRBJ2-5; 7 nucleotides match TRBD2. The CDR3 runs to 15 residues. Germline values: CDR1 KGHSH, CDR2 LQKENI. V was clipped by 3 bases and J by 4 bases; unmatched bases: 8. CDR3 DNA: TGTGCCAGCTCACCCTCCAGGACTAGTACAGAGACCCAGTACTTC. It is translated as CASSPSRTSTETQYF.

This clonotype was seen at least ten times. This chain links TRBV7-6 with TRBJ2-7, with D maybe TRBD2 (5 bases). The CDR3 has 15 amino acids. Trimming stripped 5 bases from V and 0 bases from J, with 14 bases between. Germline V gene data show CDR1 as SGHVS and CDR2 as FNYEAQ. The CDR3: CASSPQRGSSYEQYF. The CDR3 DNA sequence: TGTGCCAGCAGCCCACAACGCGGGTCCTCCTACGAGCAGTACTTC. The variable domain in full, with the rest retrieved from reference TRBV7-6 and TRBJ2-7, is GAGVSQSPRYKVTKRGQDVALRCDPISGHVSLYWYRQALGQGPEFLTYFNYEAQQDKSGLPNDRFSAERPEGSISTLTIQRTEQRDSAMYRCASSPQRGSSYEQYFGPGTRLTVT.

In its sample, this clonotype was seen many times. The CDR3 region is CATSDGGWAGELFF. The DNA for the CDR3 is TGTGCCACCAGTGACGGGGGATGGGCCGGGGAGCTGTTTTTT. The gene calls are TRBV24-1 and TRBJ2-2; D is perhaps TRBD2 (6 bases). Germline V CDR1 and CDR2: KGHDR, SFDVKD. The V end was cut by 4 bases, the J end by 6 bases, with 11 bases between. The CDR3 runs 14 residues.

This clonotype was detected ten times or more. At one of its ends the junction is not consistent with the germline gene, which may arise from a read error. The chain joins TRBV4-2 to TRBJ2-3, with 7 bases fitting TRBD2. The CDR3 length is 17 residues. Germline V lookup: CDR1 LGHNA, CDR2 YNFKEQ. The CDR3 DNA reads as TGCGCCAGCAGCCAAGATCAAGGGCTAGCGGGCACAGATACGCAGTATTTT. Protein sequence: CASSQDQGLAGTDTQYF.

This clonotype is a singleton in its sample. This sequence may be a read error, since a much larger clone differs from it by one base. The CDR3 carries no conserved terminal phenylalanine or tryptophan, so it likely arises from a read error. The gene calls are TRBV10-2 and TRBJ2-1, with D unclear. The CDR3 is made up of 12 amino acids. The V end was cut by 1 base, the J end by 5 bases, with 3 bases between. Germline V lookup: CDR1 WSHSY, CDR2 SAAADI. CDR3 coding DNA: TGCGCCAGCAGTGAGTACAACAATGAGCAGTTCTAC. Protein product: CASSEYNNEQFY.

A few counts support this clonotype. The genes are TRBV10-2 and TRBJ2-5; possibly TRBD1 for D (7 bases). Germline V gene lookup returns CDR1 WSHSY and CDR2 SAAADI. V was pared by 6 bases and J by 5 bases, with 10 bases between. CDR3 length: 12 amino acids. CDR3 protein: CASRTGRETQYF. DNA of the CDR3: TGCGCCAGCAGGACAGGGAGGGAGACCCAGTACTTC.

By share, this clonotype counts as medium-sized (0.01 to 0.1%). The chain recombines TRBV28 with TRBJ1-5, with TRBD1 matching 7 bases. Trimming cost V 5 bases and J 7 bases; bases outside gene matches: 11. Germline CDR1 reads MDHEN; CDR2 reads SYDVKM. The CDR3 loop spans 15 amino acids. In DNA form, the CDR3 reads TGTGCCAGCAGTCCAGCCGGGACAGAGGGGCAGCCCCAGCATTTT. Amino acid sequence: CASSPAGTEGQPQHF.

This clonotype was seen repeatedly, ten times or more. The chain has TRBV12-3 or TRBV12-4 and TRBJ2-2; the D is unclear. This CDR3 is built from 14 residues. Trimming stripped 3 bases from V and 2 bases from J, with 7 bases between. The CDR3 here is CASSFSTNTGELFF. The CDR3 nucleotides read TGTGCCAGCAGTTTCAGCACCAACACCGGGGAGCTGTTTTTT.

This clonotype was observed many times. This chain links TRBV7-9 with TRBJ2-1; 11 bases agree with TRBD1. Unmatched junction bases numbered 4, after V lost 5 bases and J lost 7 bases. The V gene's germline CDR1 is SEHNR and CDR2 FQNEAQ (reference sequence). The CDR3 contains 14 residues. CDR3 in DNA: TGTGCCAGCAGCGAGGACAGGGGGCGAAATGAGCAGTTCTTC. Translated: CASSEDRGRNEQFF.

This clonotype was observed at least ten times. The chain couples TRBV2 to TRBJ2-3; 7 nucleotides agree with TRBD2. This CDR3 is 13 amino acids long. Germline loops: CDR1 SNHLY, CDR2 FYNNEI. The trim removed 6 bases at V and 3 bases at J, leaving 3 bases unmatched. This CDR3 reads CASRRDYTDTQYF. The CDR3 nucleotides read TGTGCCAGCAGGAGGGACTATACAGATACGCAGTATTTT.

This clonotype was counted ten times or more. The J gene is TRBJ2-5, the V gene TRBV5-1, with no clear D. CDR1 is SGHRS, CDR2 YFSETQ, per germline. The length of the CDR3 is 14 residues. Between the trimmed V and J ends, which lost 0 bases and 3 bases, there was a span of 9 bases. This CDR3 is CASSLAQLEETQYF. CDR3 bases: TGCGCCAGCAGCTTGGCACAGTTGGAAGAGACCCAGTACTTC.

This clonotype was detected only a few times. With a much larger clone just one base away, this may be a read error. The genes are TRBV6-5 and TRBJ2-5; 7 nucleotides line up with TRBD1. The CDR3 runs 14 residues. The germline gives CDR1 MNHEY, CDR2 SVGAGI. The CDR3 DNA follows: TGTGCCAACAGTCTCGACAGGGCTCAAGAGACCCAGTACTTC. As protein: CANSLDRAQETQYF.

In this sample, this clonotype turned up a few times. This chain uses TRBV7-2 with TRBJ2-1, with 7 bases matching TRBD1. This CDR3 comprises 15 residues. V shed 5 bases, J shed 6 bases, and the junction held 10 bases outside the gene matches. Germline loops: CDR1 SGHTA, CDR2 FQGNSA. The CDR3 sequence: CASSIRQGLGNEQFF. The CDR3 region has the DNA TGTGCCAGCAGCATTCGACAGGGATTGGGCAATGAGCAGTTCTTC.

This clonotype appeared a few times. For the CDR3, the DNA is TGTGCCTGGGGCAAAGGGCAGAGCACAGATACGCAGTATTTT. It translates to CAWGKGQSTDTQYF. J is TRBJ2-3 and V is TRBV30; D remains ambiguous. CDR1 and CDR2 (germline): GTSNPN, SVGIG (reference sequence). Trimming shortened V by 5 bases and J by 0 bases, and 12 bases separated the two germline ends. The CDR3 contains 14 residues.

The J gene is TRBJ2-1, the V gene TRBV5-1; D not certain. Between the trimmed V and J ends, which lost 3 bases and 5 bases, there was a span of 15 bases. This CDR3 contains 15 residues. CDR1 is SGHRS and CDR2 is YFSETQ in the germline V gene. In nucleotides, the CDR3 is TGCGCCAGCAGCTCGTCGACTGGGCTGGACAATGAGCAGTTCTTC. Residues: CASSSSTGLDNEQFF.